These 3 T cell receptor beta chains were all obtained from the same sample, sequenced in a study of blood T cell repertoires in COVID-19 (dated by TCRdb to the early 2020s). The library came from the immunoSEQ multiplex PCR assay. In TCRdb, the immuneACCESS table is reduced to in-frame sequences with V and J assigned. These tables do not hold every clone; where another copy was compared, an unresolved V gene accounts for under half, and the others remain unexplained. In this sample the table shows roughly 170,000 clones, about 80% of which occur a single time. In total, the top ten clones hold roughly 6.3% of the sample. Material: peripheral blood. These receptors were taken from a human donor in a cohort sampled during active COVID-19.

This chain joins TRBV29-1 and TRBJ2-2; 8 bases are shared with TRBD1. V trimming: 3 bases; J trimming: 5 bases; junction bases outside the gene matches: 2. CDR3 length: 13 residues. The germline V gene encodes CDR1 SQVTM and CDR2 ANQGSEA. Written as DNA, the CDR3 is TGCAGCGTTGATCGACAGGGGACCGGGGAGCTGTTTTTT. Encoded protein: CSVDRQGTGELFF.

The chain couples TRBV3-1 (or the pseudogene TRBV3-2) to TRBJ2-1; 8 bases match TRBD2. The CDR3 runs 16 residues. The trim removed 0 bases at V and 5 bases at J, leaving 6 bases unmatched. Germline loops: CDR1 LGHDT, CDR2 YNNKEL (reference sequence). CDR3: CASSQDGAGGHNEQFF. DNA for the CDR3: TGTGCCAGCAGCCAAGATGGGGCGGGGGGCCACAATGAGCAGTTCTTC.

The J gene is TRBJ2-2, the V gene TRBV9, with D perhaps TRBD2 (7 bases). Trimming cost V 0 bases and J 8 bases, with 14 bases left between them. The CDR3 extends over 15 amino acids. Germline V gene lookup returns CDR1 SGDLS and CDR2 YYNGEE. The CDR3 nucleotides are TGTGCCAGCAGCGTAGGAGGGGGGGCGTCTGGGGAGCTGTTTTTT. Translated: CASSVGGGASGELFF. Full variable domain (missing parts from reference TRBV9 and TRBJ2-2): DSGVTQTPKHLITATGQRVTLRCSPRSGDLSVYWYQQSLDQGLQFLIQYYNGEERAKGNILERFSAQQFPDLHSELNLSSLELGDSALYFCASSVGGGASGELFFGEGSRLTVL.